This TCR beta chain was observed in a study of T cell responses to AZD1222 COVID-19 vaccine. General observations from the study: Once two AZD1222 doses were given, Spike-specific TCR breadth and depth went up. Vaccine-related CD4 TCRs covered spike, predominating at 160-218 and 743-854.

Germline V CDR1 and CDR2: LGHNA, YNFKEQ. The CDR3 consists of 15 residues. V was trimmed by 0 bases and J by 3 bases, leaving 11 bases between them. Here immunoSEQ multiplex PCR was the method, and the copy in TCRdb shows in-frame clones only, minus some. The sample consists of 99,000 or so clones, more than 85% of them appearing once. About this clone: Its matching antigen is unknown.

This TCR was sampled from an adult in good health. Sequenced here: peripheral blood, sampled on day 0 of AZD1222 vaccination. This sequence joins TRBV4-2 and TRBJ1-1; D gene unclear. The CDR3 spells CASSQDWREDTEAFF. CDR3 bases: TGTGCCAGCAGCCAAGACTGGAGGGAAGACACTGAAGCTTTCTTT.